The T cell receptor (beta chain) under discussion was sequenced for a study of T-cell reconstitution after alpha-beta-depleted transplantation in children listed by TCRdb under 2016. At the level of the whole study: Using TCR repertoire profiling, the study followed T-cell immune reconstitution in a quantitative way in children after TCRalphabeta/CD19-depleted allogeneic hematopoietic cell transplantation.

Preparation of the library involved PCR. Instrument used: Illumina HiSeq 2500. TCR library preparation used molecular barcoding, with unique molecular identifiers applied to normalize quantification of the TCRbeta repertoire. TCRdb's own reprocessing of the public reads used fastp at Q25 and MiXCR and kept productive beta chains. When rows share a CDR3 protein, they turn into one entry using the most common DNA and genes. Recorded for this sample are some 200,000 distinct CDR3 sequences; roughly 15% of them occurred a single time. The top ten constitute roughly an eighth of the sample. This clonotype has a count of ten or more. What antigen it recognizes has not been identified. Base qualities are not at hand, and no much larger clone is one base apart. This clonotype was sampled from a human donor who donated a stem cell graft to a child with acute lymphoblastic leukemia. Sequencing used PBMCs from the stem cell graft donor, obtained from the stem cell graft.

The nucleotide sequence is given as TGTGCCAGCAGCCGGACGTCGCTAGGCACCGGGGAGCTGTTTTTT. It specifies CASSRTSLGTGELFF. The chain links TRBV7-8 with TRBJ2-2; the D gene lacks a confident call. Via the germline V gene, CDR1 is SGHVS and CDR2 FQNEAQ. The junction carries 14 bases between V and J, which are trimmed by 5 bases and 4 bases respectively. The CDR3 runs 15 residues from the cysteine to the phenylalanine. The CDR3 DNA has 45 bases and is translated from base 1.